This TCR beta chain comes out of a study of cytomegalovirus exposure and HLA in healthy donors. The study, taken as a whole, reports: CMV serostatus was the sole immune exposure information available. What TCR beta sequences reportedly achieved was accurate prediction of HLA-A and HLA-B alleles in most subjects. Later findings reportedly placed an Asian-associated ancestry cluster below the approximately 700-donor mean for N-insertions.

Healthy bone marrow donors made up the donors. The CDR3 is 13 residues long. From germline, CDR1 is SGHVS and CDR2 FNYEAQ. Trimming pared 5 bases from V and 2 bases from J, leaving 10 bases between. The PCR ran on 60 Vbeta and 13 Jbeta primers. Profiled with immunoSEQ multiplex PCR; TCRdb holds only in-frame clones, not every one. The table has just over 150,000 clones, over 65% seen once. To note about this clone: Its antigen is still unknown. Other DNA sequences within the sample encode an identical CDR3.

This receptor was taken from a woman in her 40s in good health and CMV-seronegative. The sequenced sample consisted of PBMCs. This chain connects TRBV7-6 to TRBJ2-7; a weak D match, TRBD1 (5 bases). In nucleotides, the CDR3 is TGTGCCAGCAGCATCGACAGTACCTACGAGCAGTACTTC. It codes for CASSIDSTYEQYF.